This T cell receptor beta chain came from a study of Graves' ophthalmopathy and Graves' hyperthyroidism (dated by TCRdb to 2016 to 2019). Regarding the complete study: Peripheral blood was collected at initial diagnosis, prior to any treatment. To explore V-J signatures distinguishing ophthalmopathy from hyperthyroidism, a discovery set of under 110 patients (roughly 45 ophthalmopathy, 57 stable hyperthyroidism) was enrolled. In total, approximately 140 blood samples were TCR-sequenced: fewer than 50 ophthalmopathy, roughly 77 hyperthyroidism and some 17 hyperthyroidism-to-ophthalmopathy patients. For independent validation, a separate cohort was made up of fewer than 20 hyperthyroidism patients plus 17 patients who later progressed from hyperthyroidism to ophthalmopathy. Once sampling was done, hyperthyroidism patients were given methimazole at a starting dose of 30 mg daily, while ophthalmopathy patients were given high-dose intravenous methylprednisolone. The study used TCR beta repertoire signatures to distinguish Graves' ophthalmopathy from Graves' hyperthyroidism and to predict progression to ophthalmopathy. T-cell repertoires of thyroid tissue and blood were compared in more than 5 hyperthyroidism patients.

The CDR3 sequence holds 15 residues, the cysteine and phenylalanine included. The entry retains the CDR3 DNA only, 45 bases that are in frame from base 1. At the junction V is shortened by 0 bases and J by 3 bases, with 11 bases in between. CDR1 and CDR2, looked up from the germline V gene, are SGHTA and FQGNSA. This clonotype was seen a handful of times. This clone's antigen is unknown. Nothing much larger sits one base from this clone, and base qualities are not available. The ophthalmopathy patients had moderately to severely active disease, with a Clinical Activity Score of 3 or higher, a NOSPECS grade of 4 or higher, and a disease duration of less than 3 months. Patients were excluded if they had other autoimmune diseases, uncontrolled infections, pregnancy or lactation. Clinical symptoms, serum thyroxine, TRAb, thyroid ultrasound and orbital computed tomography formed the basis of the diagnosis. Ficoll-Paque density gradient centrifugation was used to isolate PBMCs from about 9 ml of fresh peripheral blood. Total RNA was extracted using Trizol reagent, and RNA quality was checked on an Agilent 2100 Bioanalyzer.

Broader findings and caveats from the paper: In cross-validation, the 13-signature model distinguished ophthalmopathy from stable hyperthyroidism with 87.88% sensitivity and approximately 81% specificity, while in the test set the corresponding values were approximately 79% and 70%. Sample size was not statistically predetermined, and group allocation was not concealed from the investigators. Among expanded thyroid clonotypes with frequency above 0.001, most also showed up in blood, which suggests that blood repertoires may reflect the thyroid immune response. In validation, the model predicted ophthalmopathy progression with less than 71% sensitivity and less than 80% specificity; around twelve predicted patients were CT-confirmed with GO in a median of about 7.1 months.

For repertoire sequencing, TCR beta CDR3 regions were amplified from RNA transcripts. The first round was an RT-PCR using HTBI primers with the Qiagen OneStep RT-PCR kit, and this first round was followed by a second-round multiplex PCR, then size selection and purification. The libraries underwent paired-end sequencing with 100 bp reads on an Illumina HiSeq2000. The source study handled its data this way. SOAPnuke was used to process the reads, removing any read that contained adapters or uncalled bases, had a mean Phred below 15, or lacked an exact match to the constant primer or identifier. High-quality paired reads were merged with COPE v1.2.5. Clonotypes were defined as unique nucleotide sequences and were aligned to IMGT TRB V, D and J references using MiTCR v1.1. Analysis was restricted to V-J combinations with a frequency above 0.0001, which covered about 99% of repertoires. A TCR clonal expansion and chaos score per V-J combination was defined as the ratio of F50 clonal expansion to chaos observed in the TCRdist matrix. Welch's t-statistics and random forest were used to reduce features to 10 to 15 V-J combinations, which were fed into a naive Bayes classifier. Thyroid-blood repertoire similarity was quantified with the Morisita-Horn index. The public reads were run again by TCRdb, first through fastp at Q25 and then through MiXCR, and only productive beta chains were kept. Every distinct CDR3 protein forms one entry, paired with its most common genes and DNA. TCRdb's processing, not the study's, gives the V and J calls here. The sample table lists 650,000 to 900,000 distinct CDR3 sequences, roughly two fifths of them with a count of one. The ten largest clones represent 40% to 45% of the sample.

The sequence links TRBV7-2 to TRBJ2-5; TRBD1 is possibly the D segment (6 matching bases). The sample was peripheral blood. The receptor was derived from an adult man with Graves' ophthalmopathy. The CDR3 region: CASSLAGALEETQYF. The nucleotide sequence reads TGTGCCAGCAGCTTAGCGGGGGCGCTGGAAGAGACCCAGTACTTC.